This T cell receptor beta chain came from a study of vaccination and CD4 T cells after COVID-19. Study information: The BNT162b2 or mRNA-1273 vaccine was given to participants in two doses.

The Oncomine TCR Beta short-read assay generated sequence data from the DNA of cultured CD4+ T cells. MiXCR, run by TCRdb on the PCR reads, gives a single entry per CDR3 protein. The table includes about 20,000 distinct CDR3 sequences, under 65% detected once. For this clonotype: Antigen unknown.

Germline values: CDR1 SGHTA, CDR2 FQGNSA. Trimming removed 7 bases from V and 5 bases from J, with 18 bases in between. The CDR3 is 15 amino acids. As for treatment: roughly nine-day PBMC culture with coronavirus spike peptide pools or control peptides (ViraFEST assay). TCR sequencing followed the expansion of antigen-specific T cells with peptide pools in ViraFEST. The starting material was CD4+ T cells from blood, cultured in vitro, obtained after SARS-CoV-2 vaccination. V gene TRBV7-2 combines with J gene TRBJ1-5; no clear D gene. The source is a human donor who had recovered from COVID-19. This CDR3 reads CASTLTEGRDQPQHF. The CDR3 DNA reads as TGTGCCAGCACCCTAACGGAGGGTCGGGATCAGCCCCAGCATTTT. Variable domain in full (rest from reference TRBV7-2 and TRBJ1-5): GAGVSQSPSNKVTEKGKDVELRCDPISGHTALYWYRQSLGQGLEFLIYFQGNSAPDKSGLPSDRFSAERTGGSVSTLTIQRTQQEDSAVYLCASTLTEGRDQPQHFGDGTRLSIL.